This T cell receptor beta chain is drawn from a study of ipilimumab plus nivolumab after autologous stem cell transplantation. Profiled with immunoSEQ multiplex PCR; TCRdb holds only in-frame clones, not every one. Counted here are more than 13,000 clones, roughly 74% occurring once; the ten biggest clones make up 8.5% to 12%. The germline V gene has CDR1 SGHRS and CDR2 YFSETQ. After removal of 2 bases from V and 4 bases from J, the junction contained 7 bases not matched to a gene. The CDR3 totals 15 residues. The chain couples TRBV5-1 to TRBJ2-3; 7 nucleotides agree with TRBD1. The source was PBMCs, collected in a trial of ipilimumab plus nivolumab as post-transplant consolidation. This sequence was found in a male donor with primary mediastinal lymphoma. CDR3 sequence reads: CASSLPTGPADTQYF. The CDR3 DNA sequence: TGCGCCAGCAGCTTACCGACAGGGCCCGCAGATACGCAGTATTTT.